This is a list of T cell receptor beta chains from one sample in a study of technical replicates of blood from several donors. Sequencing used immunoSEQ multiplex PCR; TCRdb keeps in-frame clones, though not all of them. This table has 80,000 to 95,000 clones, around 94% appearing once. The sample was T cells isolated from PBMCs. These receptors were taken from a human donor in good health. Both conserved end residues are part of each CDR3. A D gene is named only where the DNA matches it firmly.

TRBJ2-3,TRBV7-9,NA,TGTGCCAGCTACGCACAGAGCACAGATACGCAGTATTTT,CASYAQSTDTQYF
TRBJ2-7,TRBV28,NA,TGTGCCAGCAGTTTTGGCAGCAGGGAGCAGTACTTC,CASSFGSREQYF
TRBJ2-7,TRBV6-1,TRBD2,TGTGCCAGCAGTGCCTGGGCGGGAGGTTACGAGCAGTACTTC,CASSAWAGGYEQYF
TRBJ1-2,TRBV11-1,TRBD1,TGTGCCAGCAGCTTGTTTGGGACAGGCTATGGCTACACCTTC,CASSLFGTGYGYTF
TRBJ2-7,TRBV13,NA,TGTGCCAGCAGCTCTAGGGACATTTACGAGCAGTACTTC,CASSSRDIYEQYF
TRBJ2-3,TRBV6-1,TRBD2,TGTGCCAGCAGTGGGCTAGCGGTATACACAGATACGCAGTATTTT,CASSGLAVYTDTQYF
TRBJ2-5,TRBV2,NA,TGTGCCAGCAACGGGGAAGAGACCCAGTACTTC,CASNGEETQYF
TRBJ2-1,TRBV2,TRBD2,TGTGCCAGCAGTGAAGCAGAGGGACTAGCGGGAGAATCTGAGCAGTTCTTC,CASSEAEGLAGESEQFF
TRBJ2-4,TRBV27,NA,TGTGCCAGCAGTTCCAGTTTAGCCAAAAACATTCAGTACTTC,CASSSSLAKNIQYF
TRBJ1-2,TRBV6-1,NA,TGTGCCAGCAGTGAAGCGAAGGGGAACTATGGCTACACCTTC,CASSEAKGNYGYTF
TRBJ2-7,TRBV28,TRBD2,TGTGCCAGCACCTCTCCCTCTAGCGGGGTCTTCGAGCAGTACTTC,CASTSPSSGVFEQYF
TRBJ2-7,TRBV7-2,NA,TGTGCCAGCAGCTATTCGGCAGGGGACTCCTACGAGCAGTACTTC,CASSYSAGDSYEQYF
TRBJ2-7,TRBV6-5,TRBD1,TGTGCCAGCAGTTACGGGGACAGGGCCTACGAGCAGTACTTC,CASSYGDRAYEQYF
TRBJ1-1,TRBV10-1,NA,TGCGCCAGCAGTGAGACCAGGGGTAATGAAGCTTTCTTT,CASSETRGNEAFF
TRBJ2-4,TRBV4-1,TRBD1,TGCGCCAGCAGAGAGACCCCAGGGACAGGGCTTTACATTCAGTACTTC,CASRETPGTGLYIQYF
TRBJ1-4,TRBV7-9,TRBD1,TGTGCCAGCAGCTCGGGACAGACAAATGAAAAACTGTTTTTT,CASSSGQTNEKLFF
TRBJ1-1,TRBV6-1,TRBD1,TGTGCCAGCAGTGAGGGGACAGGGGCCCCGAACACTGAAGCTTTCTTT,CASSEGTGAPNTEAFF
TRBJ2-1,TRBV7-9,TRBD2,TGTGCCAGCAGCTTGTTTAGCGGGAGCTCCTACAATGAGCAGTTCTTC,CASSLFSGSSYNEQFF
TRBJ2-7,TRBV28,TRBD2,TGTGCCAGCAGTTTAATGGGACTAGGCCTGCACCGCTCCTACGAGCAGTACTTC,CASSLMGLGLHRSYEQYF
TRBJ1-5,TRBV10-2,NA,TGCGCCAGCAGTGTATCAGGGAACAATCAGCCCCAGCATTTT,CASSVSGNNQPQHF
TRBJ2-4,TRBV5-4,TRBD2,TGTGCCAGCAGCCTTAGCGGGAGCTGGGGAAACATTCAGTACTTC,CASSLSGSWGNIQYF
TRBJ1-1,TRBV5-1,NA,TGCGCCAGCAGCTTGGGGGCCCGGTCTTTGAACACTGAAGCTTTCTTT,CASSLGARSLNTEAFF
TRBJ1-6,TRBV6-5,NA,TGTGCCAGCAGTTACCAAACATATAATTCACCCCTCCACTTT,CASSYQTYNSPLHF
TRBJ1-2,TRBV28,TRBD1,TGTGCCAGCAGGTCTACAGGGGGTAACTATGGCTACACCTTC,CASRSTGGNYGYTF
TRBJ2-5,TRBV4-1,NA,TGCGCCAGCAGCCAAGGTTGGACAGCGAATGAGGAGACCCAGTACTTC,CASSQGWTANEETQYF